Following are 6 T cell receptor beta chains from one sample sequenced in a study of blood T cell repertoires in COVID-19. The table came from immunoSEQ multiplex PCR; TCRdb's copy has only in-frame clones and leaves some out. The sample yields about 50,000 clones, roughly 83% seen once. The specimen was peripheral blood. The receptor source for this set is a human donor in a cohort sampled during active COVID-19.

The J gene is TRBJ1-4, the V gene TRBV4-2; D is undetermined. V was cut by 0 bases and J by 0 bases, with 14 bases left in between. Germline V gene sequence: CDR1 LGHNA, CDR2 YNFKEQ. This CDR3 has 18 residues. The CDR3 reads CASSQESLTATTNEKLFF. As DNA, the CDR3 is TGTGCCAGCAGCCAAGAAAGCCTTACCGCTACAACTAATGAAAAACTGTTTTTT.

The J gene is TRBJ2-6, the V gene TRBV7-9, with D possibly being TRBD1 (6 bases). CDR1 and CDR2 from the germline V gene are SEHNR and FQNEAQ (reference sequence). V was pared by 5 bases and J by 4 bases, with 15 bases between. The CDR3 contains 16 residues. CDR3 region: CASSLRGRSGANVLTF. The CDR3 nucleotides are TGTGCCAGCAGCCTAAGGGGGAGATCCGGGGCCAACGTCCTGACTTTC.

V is TRBV29-1 and J is TRBJ2-4; tentatively, D is TRBD2 (5 bases). Germline V CDR1 and CDR2: SQVTM, ANQGSEA. V was clipped by 6 bases and J by 0 bases, with 12 bases between them. The CDR3 runs to 14 residues. CDR3 coding DNA: TGCAGCGTCGTGGACGGGAAAGCCAAAAACATTCAGTACTTC. It yields the protein CSVVDGKAKNIQYF. Full variable domain (rest looked up from reference TRBV29-1 and TRBJ2-4): SAVISQKPSRDICQRGTSLTIQCQVDSQVTMMFWYRQQPGQSLTLIATANQGSEATYESGFVIDKFPISRPNLTFSTLTVSNMSPEDSSIYLCSVVDGKAKNIQYFGAGTRLSVL.

This clone was seen a single time. The V and J genes are TRBV7-8 and TRBJ2-3; 9 bases agree with TRBD2. The length of the CDR3 is 18 residues. From germline, CDR1 is SGHVS and CDR2 FQNEAQ. The V gene end was trimmed by 0 bases and the J gene end by 1 base; junction bases not matched to a gene: 8. Here the CDR3 DNA reads TGTGCCAGCAGCTTAGCGCAGGGGCGGGGGGGCCGCACAGATACGCAGTATTTT. Translating gives CASSLAQGRGGRTDTQYF.

The sample holds a few counts of this clone. This chain connects TRBV3-1 (or the pseudogene TRBV3-2) to TRBJ1-5, with a possible D match to TRBD1 (6 bases). Trimming left V 5 bases short and J 6 bases short, with 11 bases between. The CDR3 contains 13 residues. CDR1 is LGHDT, CDR2 YNNKEL, per germline (reference sequence). The CDR3 protein is CASSNRAGQPQHF. CDR3 nucleotides: TGTGCCAGCAGCAACAGGGCGGGTCAGCCCCAGCATTTT.

This clone was seen a single time. Other DNA sequences in this specimen translate into the identical CDR3. The CDR3 loop is CASSITGGRQPQHF. The CDR3 DNA reads as TGTGCCAGTAGCATTACAGGGGGCCGGCAGCCCCAGCATTTT. The rearrangement uses TRBV19 and TRBJ1-5; 9 bases map to TRBD1. The junction had 7 bases not matched to a gene; V was cut back by 6 bases and J by 7 bases. The CDR3 is made up of 14 amino acids. Germline-derived CDR1 and CDR2 are LNHDA and SQIVND (reference sequence).